Sequencing of this TCR beta chain was carried out in a study of blood T cell repertoires in COVID-19. Study-level background: Specimens from acute and convalescent COVID-19 originated in the United States, Italy and Spain.

Germline values: CDR1 SGHAT, CDR2 FQNNGV. The CDR3 sequence is 15 residues long. Trimming removed 5 bases at V and 3 bases at J, with 17 bases between. The table came from immunoSEQ multiplex PCR; TCRdb's copy has only in-frame clones and leaves some out. The repertoire includes approximately 440,000 clones, around 90% of them detected once, and more than 0.55% sits in the top ten. The chain carries TRBV11-2 and TRBJ2-7; D unresolved. The sequencing sample was made of PBMCs or T cells enriched from blood (not recorded which). This receptor was taken from a man aged 18 to 29 who had recovered from COVID-19. CDR3 in DNA: TGTGCCAGCAGCCCCTGGGCAGGAAAACTCTACGAGCAGTACTTC. Translated: CASSPWAGKLYEQYF.